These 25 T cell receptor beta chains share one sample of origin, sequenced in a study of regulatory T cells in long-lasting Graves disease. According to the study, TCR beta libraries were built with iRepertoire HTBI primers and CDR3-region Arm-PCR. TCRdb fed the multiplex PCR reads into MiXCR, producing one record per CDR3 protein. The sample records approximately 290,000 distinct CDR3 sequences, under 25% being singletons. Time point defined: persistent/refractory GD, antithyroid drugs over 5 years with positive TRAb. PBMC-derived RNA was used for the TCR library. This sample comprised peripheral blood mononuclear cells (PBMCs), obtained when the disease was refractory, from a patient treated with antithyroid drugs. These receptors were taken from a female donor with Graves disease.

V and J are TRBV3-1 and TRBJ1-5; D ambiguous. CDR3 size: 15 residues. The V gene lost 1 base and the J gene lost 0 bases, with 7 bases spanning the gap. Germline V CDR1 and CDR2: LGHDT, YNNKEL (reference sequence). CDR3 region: CASSQGIYSNQPQHF. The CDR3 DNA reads TGTGCCAGCAGCCAAGGGATATATAGCAATCAGCCCCAGCATTTT.

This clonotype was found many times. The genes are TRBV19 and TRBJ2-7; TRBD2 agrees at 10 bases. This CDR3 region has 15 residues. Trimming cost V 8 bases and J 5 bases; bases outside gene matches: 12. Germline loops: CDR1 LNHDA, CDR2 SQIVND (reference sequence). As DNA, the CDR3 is TGTGCCAGTGGACCGTGGACTAGCGGCACGGACGAGCAGTACTTC. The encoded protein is CASGPWTSGTDEQYF. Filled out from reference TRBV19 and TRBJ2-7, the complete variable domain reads DGGITQSPKYLFRKEGQNVTLSCEQNLNHDAMYWYRQDPGQGLRLIYYSQIVNDFQKGDIAEGYSVSREKKESFPLTVTSAQKNPTAFYLCASGPWTSGTDEQYFGPGTRLTVT.

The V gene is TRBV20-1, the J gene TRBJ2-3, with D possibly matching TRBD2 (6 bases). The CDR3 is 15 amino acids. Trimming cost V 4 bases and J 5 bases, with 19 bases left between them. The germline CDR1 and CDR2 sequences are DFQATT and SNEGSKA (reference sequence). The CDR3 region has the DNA TGCAGTGCTACCTCAGGAGGGATCGAGTTAGATACGCAGTATTTT. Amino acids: CSATSGGIELDTQYF.

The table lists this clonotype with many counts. The CDR3 reads CASSLSRGGQGGTEAFF. The CDR3 DNA follows: TGTGCCAGCAGCTTAAGTCGAGGGGGGCAAGGCGGCACTGAAGCTTTCTTT. This chain connects TRBV7-2 to TRBJ1-1; D perhaps matches TRBD1 (6 bases). The CDR3 is 17 amino acids. The V and J ends lost 2 bases and 4 bases respectively, with 20 bases between them. Germline CDR1 SGHTA, CDR2 FQGNSA.

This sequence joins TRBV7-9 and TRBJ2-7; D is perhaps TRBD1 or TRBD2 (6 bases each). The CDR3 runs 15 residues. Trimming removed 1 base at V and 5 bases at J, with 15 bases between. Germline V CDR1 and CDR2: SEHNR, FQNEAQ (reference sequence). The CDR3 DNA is TGTGCCAGCAGCTTAGGGGGGGCAGGGGACAACGAGCAGTACTTC. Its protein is CASSLGGAGDNEQYF.

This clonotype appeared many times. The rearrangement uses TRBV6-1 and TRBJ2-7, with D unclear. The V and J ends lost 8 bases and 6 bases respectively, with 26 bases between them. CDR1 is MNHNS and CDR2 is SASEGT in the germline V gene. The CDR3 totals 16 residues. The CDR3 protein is CASSVLRPNLPSEQYF. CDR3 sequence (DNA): TGTGCCAGCTCGGTCCTAAGACCGAACTTGCCTTCCGAGCAGTACTTC.

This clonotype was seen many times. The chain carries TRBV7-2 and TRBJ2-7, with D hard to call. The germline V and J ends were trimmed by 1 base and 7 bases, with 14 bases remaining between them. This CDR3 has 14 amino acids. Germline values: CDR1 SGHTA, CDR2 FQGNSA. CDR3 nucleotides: TGTGCCAGCAGCTTAGTGGTGCTACACGGGGAGCAGTACTTC. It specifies CASSLVVLHGEQYF.

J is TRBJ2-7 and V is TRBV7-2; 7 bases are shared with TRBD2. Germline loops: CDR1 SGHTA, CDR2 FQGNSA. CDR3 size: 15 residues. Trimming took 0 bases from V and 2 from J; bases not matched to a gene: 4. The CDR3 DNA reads TGTGCCAGCAGCTTAGCGTCTAGCGGTCCCTACGAGCAGTACTTC. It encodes CASSLASSGPYEQYF.

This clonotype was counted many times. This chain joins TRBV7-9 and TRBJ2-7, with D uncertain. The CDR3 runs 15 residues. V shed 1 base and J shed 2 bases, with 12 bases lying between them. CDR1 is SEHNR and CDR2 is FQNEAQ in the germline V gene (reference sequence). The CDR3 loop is CASSLVPDKTYEQYF. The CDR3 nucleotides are TGTGCCAGCAGCTTAGTTCCCGACAAGACCTACGAGCAGTACTTC.

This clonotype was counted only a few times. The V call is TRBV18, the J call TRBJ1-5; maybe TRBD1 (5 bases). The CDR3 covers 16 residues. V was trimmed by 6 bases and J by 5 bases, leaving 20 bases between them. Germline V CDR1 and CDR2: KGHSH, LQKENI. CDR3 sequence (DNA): TGTGCCAGCTCCCCTAAGGCGGCGGGGGGTTATCAGCCCCAGCATTTT. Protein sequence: CASSPKAAGGYQPQHF.

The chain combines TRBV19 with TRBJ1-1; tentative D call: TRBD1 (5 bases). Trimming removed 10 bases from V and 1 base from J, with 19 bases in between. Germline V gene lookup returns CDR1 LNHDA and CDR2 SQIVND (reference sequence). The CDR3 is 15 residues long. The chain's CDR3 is CATTSRTGRNTEAFF. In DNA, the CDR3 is TGTGCCACCACCTCCCGGACGGGGCGGAACACTGAAGCTTTCTTT. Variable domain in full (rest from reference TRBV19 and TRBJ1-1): DGGITQSPKYLFRKEGQNVTLSCEQNLNHDAMYWYRQDPGQGLRLIYYSQIVNDFQKGDIAEGYSVSREKKESFPLTVTSAQKNPTAFYLCATTSRTGRNTEAFFGQGTRLTVV.

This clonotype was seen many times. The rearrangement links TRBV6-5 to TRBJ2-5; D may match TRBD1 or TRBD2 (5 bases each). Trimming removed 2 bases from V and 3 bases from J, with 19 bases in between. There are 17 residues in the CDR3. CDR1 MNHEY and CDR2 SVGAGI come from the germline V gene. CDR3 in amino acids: CASSYTRGFEGKETQYF. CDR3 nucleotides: TGTGCCAGCAGTTACACAAGGGGTTTTGAGGGTAAAGAGACCCAGTACTTC.

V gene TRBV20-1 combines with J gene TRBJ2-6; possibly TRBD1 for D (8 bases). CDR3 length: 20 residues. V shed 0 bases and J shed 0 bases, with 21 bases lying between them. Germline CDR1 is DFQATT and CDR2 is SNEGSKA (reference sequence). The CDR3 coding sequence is TGCAGTGCTAGAGATGCTAGGGGGGGACAGGCAATCTCTGGGGCCAACGTCCTGACTTTC. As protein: CSARDARGGQAISGANVLTF.

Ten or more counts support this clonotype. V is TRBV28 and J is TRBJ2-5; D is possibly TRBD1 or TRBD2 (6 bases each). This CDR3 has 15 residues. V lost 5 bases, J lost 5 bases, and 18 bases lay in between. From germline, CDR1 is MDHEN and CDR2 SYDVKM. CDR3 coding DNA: TGTGCCAGCAGTCCCTTATTGGGGGGCGAGGAGACCCAGTACTTC. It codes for CASSPLLGGEETQYF. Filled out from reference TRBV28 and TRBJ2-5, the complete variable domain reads DVKVTQSSRYLVKRTGEKVFLECVQDMDHENMFWYRQDPGLGLRLIYFSYDVKMKEKGDIPEGYSVSREKKERFSLILESASTNQTSMYLCASSPLLGGEETQYFGPGTRLLVL.

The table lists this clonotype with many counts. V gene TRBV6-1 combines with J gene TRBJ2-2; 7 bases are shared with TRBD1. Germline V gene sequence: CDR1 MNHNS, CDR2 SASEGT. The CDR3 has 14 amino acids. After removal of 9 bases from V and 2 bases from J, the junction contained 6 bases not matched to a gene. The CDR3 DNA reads TGTGCCAGTTCCCGGGACAGAAACACCGGGGAGCTGTTTTTT. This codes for CASSRDRNTGELFF.

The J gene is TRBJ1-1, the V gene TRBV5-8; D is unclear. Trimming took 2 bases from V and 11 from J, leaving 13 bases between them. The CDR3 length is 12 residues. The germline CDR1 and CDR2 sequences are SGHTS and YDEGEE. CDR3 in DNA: TGTGCCAGCAGCTTTGCCGGGATGACGGCTTTCTTT. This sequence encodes CASSFAGMTAFF.

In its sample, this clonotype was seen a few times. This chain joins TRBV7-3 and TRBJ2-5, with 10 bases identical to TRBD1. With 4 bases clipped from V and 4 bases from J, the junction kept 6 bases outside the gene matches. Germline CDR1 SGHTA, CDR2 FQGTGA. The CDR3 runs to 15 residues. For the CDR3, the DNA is TGTGCCAGCAGCTCAACCGGGACAGGGGCAGAGACCCAGTACTTC. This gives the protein CASSSTGTGAETQYF.

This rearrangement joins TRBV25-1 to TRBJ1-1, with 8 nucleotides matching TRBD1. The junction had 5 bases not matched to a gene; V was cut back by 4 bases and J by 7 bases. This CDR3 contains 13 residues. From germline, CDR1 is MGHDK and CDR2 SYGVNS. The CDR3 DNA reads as TGTGCCAGCAGTGCAACCGGGACAGGTGAAGCTTTCTTT. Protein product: CASSATGTGEAFF.

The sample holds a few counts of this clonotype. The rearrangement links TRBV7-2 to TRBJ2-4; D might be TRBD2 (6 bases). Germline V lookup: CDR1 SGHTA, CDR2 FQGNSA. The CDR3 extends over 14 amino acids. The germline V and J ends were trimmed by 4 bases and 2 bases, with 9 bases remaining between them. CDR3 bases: TGTGCCAGCAGCTCGAGCGGGCCCAAAAACATTCAGTACTTC. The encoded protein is CASSSSGPKNIQYF.

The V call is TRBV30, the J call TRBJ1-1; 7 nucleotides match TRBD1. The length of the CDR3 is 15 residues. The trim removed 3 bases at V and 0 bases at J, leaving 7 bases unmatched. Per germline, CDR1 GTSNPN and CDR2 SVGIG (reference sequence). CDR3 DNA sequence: TGTGCCTGGAGATCCTACAGGGGCCTGAACACTGAAGCTTTCTTT. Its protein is CAWRSYRGLNTEAFF.

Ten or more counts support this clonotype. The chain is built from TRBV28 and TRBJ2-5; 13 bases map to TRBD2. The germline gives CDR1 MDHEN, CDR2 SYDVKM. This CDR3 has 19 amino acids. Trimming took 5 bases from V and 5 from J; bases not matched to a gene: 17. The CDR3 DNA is TGTGCCAGCAGTCCAATAGCCGACTGGACTAGCGGGAGCCGGGAGACCCAGTACTTC. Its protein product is CASSPIADWTSGSRETQYF.

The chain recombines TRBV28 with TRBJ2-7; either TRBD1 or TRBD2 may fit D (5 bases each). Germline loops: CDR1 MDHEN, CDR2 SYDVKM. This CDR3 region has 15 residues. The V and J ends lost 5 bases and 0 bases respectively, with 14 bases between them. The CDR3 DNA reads TGTGCCAGCAGTCCACTAGGGACCAGCTCCTACGAGCAGTACTTC. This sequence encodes CASSPLGTSSYEQYF.

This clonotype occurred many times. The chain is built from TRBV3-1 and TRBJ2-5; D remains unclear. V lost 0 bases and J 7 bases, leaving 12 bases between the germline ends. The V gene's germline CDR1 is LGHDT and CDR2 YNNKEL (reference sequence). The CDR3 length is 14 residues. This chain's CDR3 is CASSQDRRPGTQYF. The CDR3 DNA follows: TGTGCCAGCAGCCAAGATCGGCGGCCCGGGACCCAGTACTTC.

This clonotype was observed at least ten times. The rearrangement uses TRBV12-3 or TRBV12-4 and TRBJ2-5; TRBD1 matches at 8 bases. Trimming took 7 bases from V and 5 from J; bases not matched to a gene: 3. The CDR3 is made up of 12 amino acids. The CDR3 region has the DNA TGTGCCAGCAACCACAGGGGGGAGACCCAGTACTTC. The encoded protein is CASNHRGETQYF.

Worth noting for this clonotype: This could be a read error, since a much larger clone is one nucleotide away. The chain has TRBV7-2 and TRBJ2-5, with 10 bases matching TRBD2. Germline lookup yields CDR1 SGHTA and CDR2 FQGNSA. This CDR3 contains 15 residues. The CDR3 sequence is CANSFGLAEQETQYF. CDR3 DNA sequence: TGTGCCAACAGCTTCGGACTAGCGGAACAAGAGACCCAGTACTTC.